A selection of T cell receptor beta chains follows, all from one sample in a study of blood T cell repertoires in COVID-19. Clones were read by immunoSEQ multiplex PCR, and TCRdb kept only the in-frame ones, dropping some. The data show about 300,000 clones, 80% to 90% seen once. Sequencing was done on a sample of PBMCs or T cells enriched from blood (not recorded which). The source is a man between 25 and 39 years old who had recovered from COVID-19. The CDR3 runs from the conserved cysteine through the conserved F or W. The order of the fields is CDR3 DNA, CDR3 protein, J gene, V gene, clone size, D gene. D genes are given only for firm matches. Rows may omit the clone size; those that give it use once, few, many or a size class.

TGTGCCTGGAGTAGGGGGGGAGGGGCCAACGTCCTGACTTTC | CAWSRGGGANVLTF | TRBJ2-6 | TRBV30 | once | -
TGTGCCAGCAGCTCCTGGACAGGGTGGTCGATCGACGAGACCCAGTACTTC | CASSSWTGWSIDETQYF | TRBJ2-5 | TRBV7-9 | - | TRBD1
TGCGCCAGCAGCCCCGGACAGGGAAGGCAGCCCCAGCATTTT | CASSPGQGRQPQHF | TRBJ1-5 | TRBV5-1 | - | TRBD1
TGTGCCAGCAGCCCGAGGACAGGGGCTAACGAGCAGTACTTC | CASSPRTGANEQYF | TRBJ2-7 | TRBV13 | - | TRBD1
TGTGCCAGTAGTGCGTTCAGCGATGGCTACACCTTC | CASSAFSDGYTF | TRBJ1-2 | TRBV19 | - | -
TGTGCCATCAGTGAGGGTAGGTTCCGGACTAGCGGGAGTCCCCAAGAGACCCAGTACTTC | CAISEGRFRTSGSPQETQYF | TRBJ2-5 | TRBV10-3 | once | TRBD2
TGTGCCAGCAGCGTAGCTAGCGGGGGGGGCAATGAGCAGTTCTTC | CASSVASGGGNEQFF | TRBJ2-1 | TRBV9 | - | TRBD2
TGTGCCAGCAGGGTAACAGGGGACGAAGCTTTCTTT | CASRVTGDEAFF | TRBJ1-1 | TRBV2 | - | TRBD1
TGTGCCAGCAGCCAGGGACTAGCGGTCACAGATACGCAGTATTTT | CASSQGLAVTDTQYF | TRBJ2-3 | TRBV7-9 | - | TRBD2
TGTGCCAGCAGCCAAGATTTTACACCCTCCTATAATTCACCCCTCCACTTT | CASSQDFTPSYNSPLHF | TRBJ1-6 | TRBV3-1/TRBV3-2 | - | -
TGTGCCAGCAGCCCAGACTTGAACTACGAGCAGTACTTC | CASSPDLNYEQYF | TRBJ2-7 | TRBV7-9 | - | -
TGTGCCAGCAGCCAAGGAACAGGGAATGAGCAGTTCTTC | CASSQGTGNEQFF | TRBJ2-1 | TRBV3-1/TRBV3-2 | - | -
TGTGCCTTGGACAGGGGGGAGCCCATGAACACTGAAGCTTTCTTT | CALDRGEPMNTEAFF | TRBJ1-1 | TRBV30 | - | TRBD1
TGTGCCAGCAGCTCGACACCGATTGGCTATAATTCACCCCTCCACTTT | CASSSTPIGYNSPLHF | TRBJ1-6 | TRBV5-8 | once | -
TGTGCCAGCAGTTACTCGATCGGTAATGAAAAACTGTTTTTT | CASSYSIGNEKLFF | TRBJ1-4 | TRBV6-2/TRBV6-3 | once | -
TGTGCCAGCAGTGAAGGACAGGGGCCCGGTAATGAGCAGTTCTTC | CASSEGQGPGNEQFF | TRBJ2-1 | TRBV6-1 | - | TRBD1
TGCAGCGTTGAAGGGCAGGGGGCTGATGGCTACACCTTC | CSVEGQGADGYTF | TRBJ1-2 | TRBV29-1 | once | TRBD1
TGTGCCAGCAGCTTCGGACTAGCTTCCGGGGAGCTGTTTTTT | CASSFGLASGELFF | TRBJ2-2 | TRBV11-2 | once | TRBD2
TGTGCCAGCAGCCTTCAGGGGTTGGGCAATCAGCCCCAGCATTTT | CASSLQGLGNQPQHF | TRBJ1-5 | TRBV6-6 | - | -
TGTGCCAGCACCCGGGGGGATAATCAGCCCCAGCATTTT | CASTRGDNQPQHF | TRBJ1-5 | TRBV27 | - | -
TGTGCCAGCAGATCCGGGACACGGAACACCGGGGAGCTGTTTTTT | CASRSGTRNTGELFF | TRBJ2-2 | TRBV28 | - | -
TGCAGCGTTCGGGACTCCCCCTACGAGCAGTACTTC | CSVRDSPYEQYF | TRBJ2-7 | TRBV29-1 | - | -
TGTGCCAGCAGGACTGACAGGGGCTACGAGCAGTACTTC | CASRTDRGYEQYF | TRBJ2-7 | TRBV6-5 | once | TRBD1